A single TCR beta chain is shown here with its context. Its antigen is as yet unknown. The sample comes from a study of beta chain features in type 1 diabetes. Study outcomes and limitations: More deletions and fewer insertions at VDJ junctions were found in patients with type 1 diabetes.

A single heparinised blood sample, averaging approximately 116 mL, was obtained per donor. CD45RO/CCR7/CD25/CD127/CD95/CD27 separated CD4+ naive, central memory, regulatory and stem cell-like memory cells by sorting. Purities in excess of 98% were seen in all sorted populations. Of the isolated RNA, all was reverse transcribed, and so the sequenced material was expressed TCRB transcripts. The repertoire was sequenced with immunoSEQ multiplex PCR; TCRdb's copy has only in-frame clones and lacks some. Found here are fewer than 200,000 clones, less than 15% of them singletons; the top ten hold approximately 0.64%. Germline V gene lookup returns CDR1 GTSNPN and CDR2 SVGIG (reference sequence). Trimming removed 0 bases at V and 5 bases at J, with 16 bases between. This CDR3 comprises 16 residues.

The chain carries TRBV30 and TRBJ1-4; D is perhaps TRBD1 (6 bases). The clonotype comes from a woman under 30 in good health. Sequencing input: central memory CD4+ T cells from blood. The CDR3 region is CAWSVSRVRGNEKLFF. In nucleotides, the CDR3 is TGTGCCTGGAGTGTATCTAGGGTTAGGGGGAATGAAAAACTGTTTTTT.